Presented here are 14 T cell receptor beta chains from one specimen sequenced in a study of vaccination effects on CD4 cells after COVID-19. These TCRs are of unknown antigen specificity. The authors isolated CD4+ T cells after about 10 days of culture. Two doses of either BNT162b2 or mRNA-1273 were given to each participant. Using immunoSEQ multiplex PCR, the repertoire was profiled, and TCRdb retains in-frame clones only, with some absent. The sample comprises 45,000 to 60,000 clones, approximately 70% of which are singletons, and around 7% rests with the top ten. Sequenced here: CD4+ T cells from PBMCs cultured without peptide, sampled after COVID-19 vaccination. Receptors were obtained from a human donor who received a COVID-19 vaccine.

The rearrangement uses TRBV18 and TRBJ2-1, with TRBD1 matching over 8 bases. Germline V gene lookup returns CDR1 KGHSH and CDR2 LQKENI. The junction had 5 bases not matched to a gene; V was cut back by 3 bases and J by 4 bases. CDR3 length: 15 residues. CDR3 nucleotides: TGTGCCAGCTCACCCCGGACAGGGATTTACAATGAGCAGTTCTTC. The encoded protein is CASSPRTGIYNEQFF.

The V call is TRBV20-1, the J call TRBJ1-3; D remains unclear. Germline V gives CDR1 DFQATT, CDR2 SNEGSKA (reference sequence). The V and J ends lost 3 bases and 0 bases respectively, with 12 bases between them. The CDR3 consists of 15 residues. The CDR3 loop is CSASTGHSSGNTIYF. CDR3 sequence (DNA): TGCAGTGCTAGTACTGGGCACTCCTCTGGAAACACCATATATTTT.

There are a few counts of this clone. In DNA form, the CDR3 reads TGTGCCAGCAGTTATGTTGGAGGGAACACCGGGGAGCTGTTTTTT. As protein: CASSYVGGNTGELFF. The chain joins TRBV6-5 to TRBJ2-2; D perhaps matches TRBD2 (5 bases). Germline CDR1 MNHEY, CDR2 SVGAGI. V was clipped by 3 bases and J by 1 base, with 9 bases between them. The CDR3 length is 15 residues.

This clone was seen only a few times. The rearrangement joins TRBV2 to TRBJ1-1; no firm D call. CDR1 and CDR2 from the germline V gene are SNHLY and FYNNEI. CDR3 length equals 14 residues. The V gene lost 3 bases and the J gene lost 1 base, with 9 bases spanning the gap. The CDR3 sequence is CASSEPPQNTEAFF. CDR3 DNA sequence: TGTGCCAGCAGTGAGCCGCCACAGAACACTGAAGCTTTCTTT.

The V gene is TRBV18, the J gene TRBJ1-5, with TRBD1 matching over 10 bases. Trimming took 8 bases from V and 7 from J; bases not matched to a gene: 11. There are 15 residues in the CDR3. Looked up from germline, CDR1 is KGHSH and CDR2 is LQKENI. In DNA, the CDR3 is TGTGCCAGCGCATTACCGGGACAGGGGAAGCAGCCCCAGCATTTT. This encodes CASALPGQGKQPQHF.

The chain has TRBV12-3 or TRBV12-4 and TRBJ1-1; D is perhaps TRBD1 (6 bases). The CDR3 extends over 13 amino acids. V was pared by 3 bases and J by 5 bases, with 10 bases between. The CDR3 reads CASSLWGATEAFF. CDR3 coding DNA: TGTGCCAGCAGTTTGTGGGGGGCAACTGAAGCTTTCTTT.

This rearrangement joins TRBV10-3 to TRBJ1-4; D gene unclear. The germline CDR1 and CDR2 sequences are ENHRY and SYGVKD. The V end lost 10 bases, the J end lost 0 bases, and 9 bases lay between the germline ends. The CDR3 contains 13 residues. CDR3 amino acids: CATFGTTNEKLFF. CDR3 DNA sequence: TGTGCCACTTTCGGGACAACTAATGAAAAACTGTTTTTT.

This clone was observed a handful of times. CDR3 loop: CASRAAGVRSNQPQHF. CDR3 nucleotide sequence: TGTGCCAGCAGGGCTGCAGGGGTACGCTCGAATCAGCCCCAGCATTTT. This chain links TRBV5-5 with TRBJ1-5, with a weak D call TRBD1 (6 bases). The CDR3 sequence is 16 residues long. Looked up from germline, CDR1 is SGHKS and CDR2 is YYEKEE (reference sequence). Trimming pared 5 bases from V and 4 bases from J, leaving 19 bases between.

This chain links TRBV7-9 with TRBJ1-3; no clear D gene. V dropped 5 bases and J dropped 0 bases, with 17 bases sitting between them. The germline gives CDR1 SEHNR, CDR2 FQNEAQ (reference sequence). The CDR3 has 17 amino acids. The CDR3 protein is CASSPLTRPNSGNTIYF. The CDR3, as DNA: TGTGCCAGCAGCCCCTTGACCAGACCCAACTCTGGAAACACCATATATTTT.

The rearrangement joins TRBV25-1 to TRBJ1-2; 7 bases align to TRBD1. V lost 3 bases, J lost 6 bases, and 7 bases stayed unmatched. Germline lookup yields CDR1 MGHDK and CDR2 SYGVNS. The CDR3 is 14 amino acids. DNA of the CDR3: TGTGCCAGCAGTGATAGTAGACAGGGACATGGCTACACCTTC. Its protein is CASSDSRQGHGYTF.

The V gene is TRBV27, the J gene TRBJ1-5; the match to TRBD1 covers 8 bases. Germline V lookup: CDR1 MNHEY, CDR2 SMNVEV (reference sequence). Trimming at V came to 6 bases and at J to 5 bases, leaving 12 bases not matched to a gene. This CDR3 spans 16 amino acids. The CDR3 DNA is TGTGCCAGCAGCCATGACAGGACAGGGCCGGATCAGCCCCAGCATTTT. Its protein is CASSHDRTGPDQPQHF.

This clone was found a few times. J is TRBJ2-1 and V is TRBV7-2; perhaps TRBD1 as D (6 bases). In germline, CDR1 is SGHTA, CDR2 FQGNSA. V dropped 4 bases and J dropped 3 bases, with 13 bases sitting between them. CDR3 length: 15 amino acids. CDR3 DNA: TGTGCCAGCAGCTCGACCGGGACAAACTACAATGAGCAGTTCTTC. The encoded protein is CASSSTGTNYNEQFF.

The J gene is TRBJ2-7, the V gene TRBV7-2; 8 nucleotides line up with TRBD2. Germline CDR1 and CDR2: SGHTA and FQGNSA. The length of the CDR3 is 14 residues. Losses at the gene ends were 5 bases for V and 2 bases for J; bases not matched to a gene: 5. CDR3 residues: CASSPREGAYEQYF. CDR3 nucleotide sequence: TGTGCCAGCAGCCCTCGGGAGGGGGCCTACGAGCAGTACTTC.

This chain connects TRBV19 to TRBJ1-1; D gene ambiguous. There are 14 residues in the CDR3. The germline V and J ends were trimmed by 0 bases and 8 bases, with 13 bases remaining between them. The germline gives CDR1 LNHDA, CDR2 SQIVND (reference sequence). CDR3: CASSIDGRAREAFF. The DNA for the CDR3 is TGTGCCAGTAGTATAGATGGCCGGGCCAGAGAAGCTTTCTTT.